The 16 T cell receptor beta chains listed next were all sequenced from one sample in a study of vaccination effects on CD4 cells after COVID-19 (dated by TCRdb to between 2021 and 2023). Receptor libraries were prepared by the immunoSEQ multiplex PCR assay. Here the immuneACCESS table is served through TCRdb, limited to in-frame sequences with V and J called. Missing clones are a known gap in these copies; in checked studies unresolved V genes cover under half, and the rest lacks a known reason. In all, the sample holds 45,000 or so clones, and 76% of those were seen once. The top ten clonotypes cover 10% to 15% of the sample. These TCRs' antigens remain unknown. After more than nine days of culture, CD4+ T cells were isolated with the EasySep CD4+ T cell isolation kit. The sample in question was CD4+ T cells from PBMCs cultured without peptide, obtained before COVID-19 vaccination. The source of these receptors is a human donor who had a prior SARS-CoV-2 infection.

V is TRBV7-9 and J is TRBJ2-7; a possible D gene is TRBD2 (6 bases). This CDR3 has 13 amino acids. CDR1 is SEHNR and CDR2 is FQNEAQ in the germline V gene (reference sequence). V gave up 8 bases and J gave up 3 bases, with 14 bases separating them. For the CDR3, the DNA is TGTGCCAGCCAAACGGGACTCATCTACGAGCAGTACTTC. Protein product: CASQTGLIYEQYF.

The chain couples TRBV30 to TRBJ2-7; D is unresolved. Germline CDR1 and CDR2: GTSNPN and SVGIG (reference sequence). Deletions cut 0 bases from V and 3 bases from J, with 9 bases between. CDR3 length: 13 amino acids. CDR3 DNA sequence: TGTGCCTGGAGTGTCGCGGACCTCTACGAGCAGTACTTC. It translates to CAWSVADLYEQYF. The full variable domain, completed using reference TRBV30 and TRBJ2-7, is SQTIHQWPATLVQPVGSPLSLECTVEGTSNPNLYWYRQAAGRGLQLLFYSVGIGQISSEVPQNLSASRPQDRQFILSSKKLLLSDSGFYLCAWSVADLYEQYFGPGTRLTVT.

The rearrangement joins TRBV6-5 to TRBJ1-2; TRBD1 is a possible D gene (5 bases). The CDR3 length is 13 residues. From germline, CDR1 is MNHEY and CDR2 SVGAGI. V was trimmed by 6 bases and J by 5 bases, leaving 13 bases between them. The CDR3 reads CASRAGTYYGYTF. In DNA, the CDR3 is TGTGCCAGCAGAGCCGGGACTTATTATGGCTACACCTTC.

The chain recombines TRBV18 with TRBJ2-7, with D perhaps matching TRBD2 (5 bases). Trimming removed 6 bases from V and 2 bases from J, with 17 bases in between. Germline CDR1 is KGHSH and CDR2 is LQKENI. The CDR3 covers 15 residues. CDR3 amino acids: CASSPPGILTYEQYF. The CDR3 bases are TGTGCCAGCTCCCCGCCCGGGATTCTCACCTACGAGCAGTACTTC.

This chain connects TRBV3-1 (or the pseudogene TRBV3-2) to TRBJ1-1; the D is unclear. The ends were cut back, 8 bases at V and 1 base at J, with 11 bases in the middle. From germline, CDR1 is LGHDT and CDR2 YNNKEL (reference sequence). The CDR3 sequence is 13 residues long. The CDR3 here is CASGRVPNTEAFF. As DNA, the CDR3 is TGTGCCAGCGGTCGGGTGCCGAACACTGAAGCTTTCTTT.

The sample holds a few counts of this clone. The chain uses TRBV7-3 and TRBJ2-2; no clear D. V was clipped by 1 base and J by 1 base, with 4 bases between them. The CDR3 loop spans 14 amino acids. Germline values: CDR1 SGHTA, CDR2 FQGTGA. The CDR3 coding sequence is TGTGCCAGCAGCTTAAAGGGGAACACCGGGGAGCTGTTTTTT. It encodes CASSLKGNTGELFF. Looking up the rest from reference TRBV7-3 and TRBJ2-2 gives the full variable domain: GAGVSQTPSNKVTEKGKYVELRCDPISGHTALYWYRQSLGQGPEFLIYFQGTGAADDSGLPNDRFFAVRPEGSVSTLKIQRTERGDSAVYLCASSLKGNTGELFFGEGSRLTVL.

The V and J genes are TRBV5-1 and TRBJ1-4, with 9 bases matching TRBD1. CDR1 SGHRS and CDR2 YFSETQ come from the germline V gene. There are 14 residues in the CDR3. V lost 2 bases and J lost 6; bases outside the gene matches: 2. DNA for the CDR3: TGCGCCAGCAGCTTCCGGGACAGGGATGAAAAACTGTTTTTT. Translation gives CASSFRDRDEKLFF.

This clone has a handful of counts. This rearrangement joins TRBV7-2 to TRBJ2-1, with D maybe TRBD2 (5 bases). V dropped 5 bases and J dropped 2 bases, with 19 bases sitting between them. Germline CDR1 and CDR2: SGHTA and FQGNSA. The CDR3 has 17 amino acids. The CDR3 DNA sequence: TGTGCCAGCAGCACCCTAAGCGGTACTATGACCTACAATGAGCAGTTCTTC. As protein: CASSTLSGTMTYNEQFF.

The chain joins TRBV18 to TRBJ1-4, with TRBD1 identical over 7 bases. After removal of 3 bases from V and 1 base from J, the junction contained 2 bases not matched to a gene. This CDR3 spans 15 amino acids. Germline V lookup: CDR1 KGHSH, CDR2 LQKENI. CDR3 residues: CASSPNRGTNEKLFF. DNA for the CDR3: TGTGCCAGCTCACCGAACAGGGGAACTAATGAAAAACTGTTTTTT.

This clone came up once. The chain has TRBV5-1 and TRBJ2-3; D may be TRBD2 (5 bases). V was trimmed by 7 bases and J by 0 bases, leaving 12 bases between them. Germline assignment: CDR1 SGHRS and CDR2 YFSETQ. The CDR3 sequence is 14 residues long. CDR3 loop: CASCLARSTDTQYF. Here the CDR3 DNA reads TGCGCCAGCTGTCTAGCACGTAGCACAGATACGCAGTATTTT.

The chain has TRBV25-1 and TRBJ1-4; weak D call: TRBD1 (5 bases). This CDR3 is 14 amino acids long. V shed 3 bases and J shed 0 bases, with 5 bases lying between them. Germline CDR1 is MGHDK and CDR2 is SYGVNS. The CDR3 nucleotides read TGTGCCAGCAGTGACAGGGCAACTAATGAAAAACTGTTTTTT. Translation: CASSDRATNEKLFF. Complete variable domain (other parts from reference TRBV25-1 and TRBJ1-4): EADIYQTPRYLVIGTGKKITLECSQTMGHDKMYWYQQDPGMELHLIHYSYGVNSTEKGDLSSESTVSRIRTEHFPLTLESARPSHTSQYLCASSDRATNEKLFFGSGTQLSVL.

The chain employs TRBV6-5 and TRBJ1-4, with TRBD1 matching over 7 bases. The CDR3 runs 14 residues. Per germline, CDR1 MNHEY and CDR2 SVGAGI. The V segment lost 7 bases and the J segment 2 bases; nucleotides outside the gene matches: 4. CDR3 nucleotides: TGTGCCAGCACCTTGGACAGGACTAATGAAAAACTGTTTTTT. Translating it yields CASTLDRTNEKLFF.

CDR3 amino acids: CASSDPSGADTQYF. In DNA, the CDR3 is TGTGCCAGCAGTGATCCTAGCGGGGCAGATACGCAGTATTTT. V usage is TRBV2 and J usage is TRBJ2-3; 9 bases map to TRBD2. This CDR3 comprises 14 residues. V gave up 3 bases and J gave up 4 bases; unmatched junction bases: 2. Germline V lookup: CDR1 SNHLY, CDR2 FYNNEI.

The chain links TRBV5-1 to TRBJ1-2; 8 nucleotides match TRBD1. The length of the CDR3 is 13 residues. The V segment lost 4 bases and the J segment 6 bases; nucleotides outside the gene matches: 5. From germline, CDR1 is SGHRS and CDR2 YFSETQ. The CDR3 DNA is TGCGCCAGCAGCCAACAGGGGGAGGATGGCTACACCTTC. Translation gives CASSQQGEDGYTF.

This clone has more than one count but fewer than ten. The chain is built from TRBV6-5 and TRBJ1-5; D gene ambiguous. The length of the CDR3 is 16 residues. In germline, CDR1 is MNHEY, CDR2 SVGAGI. The V end was cut by 4 bases, the J end by 0 bases, with 13 bases between. The CDR3 protein is CASSFRPGNSNQPQHF. CDR3 nucleotides: TGTGCCAGCAGTTTCCGCCCCGGGAATAGCAATCAGCCCCAGCATTTT.

The table lists this clone with a few counts. The V and J genes are TRBV7-2 and TRBJ2-7; the match to TRBD2 covers 12 bases. V lost 5 bases, J lost 2 bases, and 4 bases stayed unmatched. The CDR3 is 15 amino acids. In germline, CDR1 is SGHTA, CDR2 FQGNSA. CDR3 DNA: TGTGCCAGCAGCCGGCGGACTAGCGGGGCCTACGAGCAGTACTTC. Its protein product is CASSRRTSGAYEQYF.